The clone carrying this TCR beta chain was detected ten times or more. Its antigen is unidentified. This sample is drawn from a study of early T cells in non-severe SARS-CoV-2 infection. Study information: Unsorted whole-blood RNA was sequenced in bulk, leaving chains unpaired. Whole-study results and caveats: In VDJdb matching, anti-spike CD8 responses were favored while private and CD4 specificities went missing.

Germline loops: CDR1 MNHEY, CDR2 SVGAGI. V shed 5 bases and J shed 7 bases, with 18 bases lying between them. There are 15 residues in the CDR3. Attachment of unique molecular identifiers was made to individual cDNA molecules. TCRdb re-derived calls from the 5' RACE reads in MiXCR, one entry per CDR3 protein. The sample includes around 22,000 distinct CDR3 sequences, around 3.5% of them seen just once. This TCR came from an adult who was a healthcare worker with PCR-confirmed SARS-CoV-2 infection or an uninfected control (not recorded which). Sequencing was done on a sample of whole blood. The chain links TRBV6-5 to TRBJ2-4; D may be TRBD1 (6 bases). CDR3 DNA sequence: TGTGCCAGCAGTCCGTCTACTATGAGGGGGAACATTCAGTACTTC. Translating it yields CASSPSTMRGNIQYF.